The 14 T cell receptor beta chains listed next were all sequenced from one sample in a study of patients with pleural tuberculosis. TCRdb processed the reads anew with MiXCR; each CDR3 protein has one entry. The top ten clones hold around 15% of a sample with tens of thousands of distinct CDR3 sequences, approximately 7.5% of them seen once. All receptors derive from a human donor with pleural tuberculosis.

This clonotype appeared many times. The chain is built from TRBV20-1 and TRBJ2-3, with D unclear. The CDR3 contains 17 residues. The germline gives CDR1 DFQATT, CDR2 SNEGSKA (reference sequence). The V end lost 3 bases, the J end lost 0 bases, and 19 bases lay between the germline ends. The CDR3 loop is CSARKRVDVTSTDTQYF. The CDR3, as DNA: TGCAGTGCTAGGAAACGTGTTGACGTAACTAGCACAGATACGCAGTATTTT.

The chain has TRBV11-1 and TRBJ2-7; D is perhaps TRBD1 or TRBD2 (6 bases each). V was trimmed by 10 bases and J by 6 bases, leaving 22 bases between them. The CDR3 sequence is 14 residues long. Germline lookup yields CDR1 SGHAT and CDR2 FQDESV (reference sequence). CDR3 region: CATLGDGGRIEQYF. The CDR3 DNA reads TGTGCCACCCTAGGTGATGGGGGGCGCATCGAGCAGTACTTC.

This clonotype has at least ten counts. This chain links TRBV6-2 or TRBV6-3 with TRBJ2-7; possibly TRBD1 for D (5 bases). Per germline, CDR1 MNHEY and CDR2 SVGEGT. This CDR3 contains 13 residues. V lost 5 bases to trimming and J lost 4 bases, with 12 bases between them. The CDR3 DNA is TGTGCCAGCAGTACATATCCAGGGTACGAGCAGTACGTC. It is translated as CASSTYPGYEQYV.

The rearrangement joins TRBV3-1 to TRBJ2-3; no definite D call. V lost 1 base, J lost 4 bases, and 9 bases lay in between. Germline values: CDR1 LGHDT, CDR2 YNNKEL (reference sequence). This CDR3 region has 14 residues. The CDR3 spells CASSQGVVADTQYF. CDR3 sequence (DNA): TGTGCCAGCAGCCAAGGAGTAGTGGCAGATACGCAGTATTTT.

At least ten counts were recorded for this clonotype. The V gene is TRBV12-3 or TRBV12-4, the J gene TRBJ2-7, with TRBD2 identical over 8 bases. The V segment lost 5 bases and the J segment 3 bases; nucleotides outside the gene matches: 12. The CDR3 loop spans 16 amino acids. Here the CDR3 reads CASSTSISGIVYEQYV. The CDR3 nucleotides are TGTGCCAGCAGTACCTCAATTAGCGGGATAGTCTACGAGCAGTACGTC.

This clonotype was counted at least ten times. The V gene is TRBV13, the J gene TRBJ1-5; D possibly corresponds to TRBD1 (6 bases). The V end lost 5 bases, the J end lost 3 bases, and 14 bases lay between the germline ends. Germline CDR1 and CDR2: PRHDT and FYEKMQ (reference sequence). This CDR3 comprises 15 residues. The CDR3 protein is CASSPMGALNQPQHF. CDR3 sequence (DNA): TGTGCCAGCAGCCCCATGGGGGCCCTCAATCAGCCCCAGCATTTT.

This clonotype was detected many times. This sequence joins TRBV20-1 and TRBJ2-7; D gene uncertain. This CDR3 region has 10 residues. CDR1 DFQATT and CDR2 SNEGSKA come from the germline V gene (reference sequence). V lost 7 bases and J 4 bases, leaving 8 bases between the germline ends. The CDR3 sequence: CSVPSYEQYF. The CDR3 nucleotides are TGCAGTGTCCCTTCTTACGAGCAGTACTTC.

This clonotype was recorded many times. A junction end diverges from the germline sequence, so it may reflect a read error. This chain joins TRBV13 and TRBJ2-3; 9 bases fit TRBD1. The CDR3 contains 17 residues. Germline V CDR1 and CDR2: PRHDT, FYEKMQ (reference sequence). For the CDR3, the DNA is TGTGCCAGCAGTTTAGGCCCGGGACAGGGAAACACAGATACGCAGTATTTT. Protein sequence: CASSLGPGQGNTDTQYF. Together with reference TRBV13 and TRBJ2-3, the CDR3 gives the full variable domain: AAGVIQSPRHLIKEKRETATLKCYPIPRHDTVYWYQQGPGQDPQFLISFYEKMQSDKGSIPDRFSAQQFSDYHSELNMSSLELGDSALYFCASSLGPGQGNTDTQYFGPGTRLTVL.

This clonotype was picked up many times. The chain employs TRBV7-3 and TRBJ2-1; D possibly corresponds to TRBD2 (5 bases). Germline CDR1 SGHTA, CDR2 FQGTGA. V was clipped by 1 base and J by 6 bases, with 10 bases between them. CDR3 length equals 14 residues. In DNA, the CDR3 is TGTGCCAGCAGCTTAAGCCTAGCAGGCAATGAGCAGTTCTTC. It encodes CASSLSLAGNEQFF.

This clonotype was picked up many times. The J gene is TRBJ1-1, the V gene TRBV11-1; no clear D gene. The V gene's germline CDR1 is SGHAT and CDR2 FQDESV (reference sequence). The CDR3 totals 13 residues. Trimming shortened V by 5 bases and J by 3 bases, and 10 bases separated the two germline ends. CDR3 nucleotides: TGTGCCAGCAGCCCACCGGGAGACACTGAAGCTTTCTTT. This sequence encodes CASSPPGDTEAFF.

This clonotype was seen at least ten times. This chain connects TRBV19 to TRBJ1-5; no reliable D call. V was shortened by 6 bases and J by 0 bases, with 9 bases between the two germline ends. Germline-derived CDR1 and CDR2 are LNHDA and SQIVND (reference sequence). This CDR3 comprises 14 residues. The CDR3 region is CASSRADSNQPQHF. Written as DNA, the CDR3 is TGTGCCAGTAGCCGGGCTGATAGCAATCAGCCCCAGCATTTT.

This clonotype was seen repeatedly, ten times or more. The J gene is TRBJ1-2, the V gene TRBV25-1; D is perhaps TRBD1 (6 bases). The V and J ends lost 6 bases and 2 bases respectively, with 19 bases between them. The CDR3 covers 16 residues. Germline CDR1 and CDR2: MGHDK and SYGVNS. Here the CDR3 reads CASRAEQGSGNYGYTF. The CDR3 coding sequence is TGTGCCAGCAGGGCTGAACAGGGCTCGGGCAACTATGGCTACACCTTC.

The V call is TRBV4-1, the J call TRBJ1-4; D not resolved. Between the trimmed V and J ends, which lost 4 bases and 4 bases, there was a span of 10 bases. This CDR3 comprises 14 residues. Germline CDR1 reads MGHRA; CDR2 reads YSYEKL. CDR3 coding DNA: TGCGCCAGCAGCCCTACGGACCTTAATGAAAAACTGTTTTTT. This sequence encodes CASSPTDLNEKLFF.

The V call is TRBV29-1, the J call TRBJ2-1; TRBD2 aligns across 11 bases. The V segment lost 1 base and the J segment 7 bases; nucleotides outside the gene matches: 6. CDR1 is SQVTM and CDR2 is ANQGSEA in the germline V gene. CDR3 length equals 15 residues. CDR3 residues: CSVEGLAGNWNEQFF. The CDR3 DNA reads as TGCAGCGTTGAAGGACTAGCGGGAAATTGGAATGAGCAGTTCTTC.